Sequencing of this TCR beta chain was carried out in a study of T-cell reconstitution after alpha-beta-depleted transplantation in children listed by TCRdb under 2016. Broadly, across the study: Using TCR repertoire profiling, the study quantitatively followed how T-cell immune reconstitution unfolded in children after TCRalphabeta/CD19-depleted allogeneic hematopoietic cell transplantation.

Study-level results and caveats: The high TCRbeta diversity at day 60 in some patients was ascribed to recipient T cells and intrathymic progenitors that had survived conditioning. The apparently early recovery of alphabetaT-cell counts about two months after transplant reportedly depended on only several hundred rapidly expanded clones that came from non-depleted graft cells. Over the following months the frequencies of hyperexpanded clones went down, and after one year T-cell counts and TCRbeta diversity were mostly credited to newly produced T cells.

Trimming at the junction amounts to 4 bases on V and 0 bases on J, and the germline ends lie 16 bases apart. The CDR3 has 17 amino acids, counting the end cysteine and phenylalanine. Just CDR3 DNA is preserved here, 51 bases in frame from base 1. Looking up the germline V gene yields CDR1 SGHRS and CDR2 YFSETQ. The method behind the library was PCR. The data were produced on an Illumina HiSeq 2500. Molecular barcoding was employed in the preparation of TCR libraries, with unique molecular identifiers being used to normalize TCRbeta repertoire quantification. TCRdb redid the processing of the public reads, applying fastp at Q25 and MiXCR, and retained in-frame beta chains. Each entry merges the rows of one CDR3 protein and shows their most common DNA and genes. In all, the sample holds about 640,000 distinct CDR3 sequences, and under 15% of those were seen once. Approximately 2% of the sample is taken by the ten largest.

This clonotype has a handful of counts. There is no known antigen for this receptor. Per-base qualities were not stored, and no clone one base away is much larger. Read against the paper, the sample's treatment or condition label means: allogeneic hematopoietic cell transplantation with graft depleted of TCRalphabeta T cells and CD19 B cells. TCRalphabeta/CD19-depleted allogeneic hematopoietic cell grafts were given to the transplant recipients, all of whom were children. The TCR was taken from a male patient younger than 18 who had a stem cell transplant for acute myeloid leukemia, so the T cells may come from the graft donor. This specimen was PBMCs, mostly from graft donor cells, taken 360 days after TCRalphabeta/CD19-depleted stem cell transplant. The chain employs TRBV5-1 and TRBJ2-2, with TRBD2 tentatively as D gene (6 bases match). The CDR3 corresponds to CASSPGPGRTNTGELFF. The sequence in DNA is TGCGCCAGCAGCCCGGGACCGGGGAGGACGAACACCGGGGAGCTGTTTTTT. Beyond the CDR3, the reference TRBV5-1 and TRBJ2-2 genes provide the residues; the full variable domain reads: KAGVTQTPRYLIKTRGQQVTLSCSPISGHRSVSWYQQTPGQGLQFLFEYFSETQRNKGNFPGRFSGRQFSNSRSEMNVSTLELGDSALYLCASSPGPGRTNTGELFFGEGSRLTVL.